The rows below give T cell receptor beta chains drawn from one sample of a study of blood T cell repertoires in COVID-19. Sequencing was performed with immunoSEQ multiplex PCR; in TCRdb, only in-frame clones are kept and a portion is missing. Of about 150,000 clones in the sample, about 89% were seen once. Sample: peripheral blood. The receptors were gathered from a man in his 60s with acute or convalescent COVID-19. The CDR3 runs from the conserved cysteine through the conserved F or W. D genes are given only for firm matches. A row's size may be missing; if present it is once, few, many or a size class.

>TRBV20-1|TRBJ2-3|-|-
CSARREGAQYF
TGCAGTGCTAGAAGAGAGGGTGCGCAGTATTTT
>TRBV2|TRBJ1-5|-|-
CASREGGRGNQPQHF
TGTGCCAGCAGGGAGGGCGGCAGGGGCAATCAGCCCCAGCATTTT
>TRBV5-1|TRBJ2-2|TRBD2|-
CASSQTTGGNTGELFF
TGCGCCAGCAGCCAAACGACGGGGGGGAACACCGGGGAGCTGTTTTTT
>TRBV27|TRBJ1-1|TRBD1|-
CASSPGQGRWNTEAFF
TGTGCCAGCAGTCCGGGACAGGGGAGGTGGAACACTGAAGCTTTCTTT
>TRBV11-2|TRBJ2-7|TRBD1|-
CASSLGQGNSYEQYF
TGTGCCAGCAGCTTAGGACAGGGGAATTCCTACGAGCAGTACTTC
>TRBV7-9|TRBJ2-1|-|-
CAVRDGNNEQFF
TGTGCCGTTCGAGACGGGAACAATGAGCAGTTCTTC
>TRBV15|TRBJ2-2|TRBD2|-
CATSGLTSGGVSFSGELFF
TGTGCCACCAGCGGATTGACTAGCGGGGGGGTCTCGTTTTCCGGGGAGCTGTTTTTT
>TRBV7-9|TRBJ1-5|-|-
CASSQGDINQPQHF
TGTGCCAGCAGCCAAGGGGACATAAATCAGCCCCAGCATTTT
>TRBV5-1|TRBJ1-6|TRBD1|-
CASSLQGANSPLHF
TGCGCCAGCAGCTTGCAGGGGGCGAATTCACCCCTCCACTTT
>TRBV5-1|TRBJ2-2|-|-
CASSPRSRSTGELFF
TGCGCCAGCAGCCCCCGGAGTAGAAGCACCGGGGAGCTGTTTTTT
>TRBV6-2/TRBV6-3|TRBJ2-1|TRBD2|-
CASSQIGLASYNEQFF
TGTGCCAGCAGTCAAATCGGACTAGCTAGTTACAATGAGCAGTTCTTC
>TRBV18|TRBJ2-2|-|few
CASSPPGGRTSANTGELFF
TGTGCCAGCTCACCACCGGGGGGTCGCACATCCGCGAACACCGGGGAGCTGTTTTTT
>TRBV5-1|TRBJ2-4|TRBD1|once
CASSTGQGNIQYF
TGCGCCAGCAGCACCGGACAGGGGAACATTCAGTACTTC